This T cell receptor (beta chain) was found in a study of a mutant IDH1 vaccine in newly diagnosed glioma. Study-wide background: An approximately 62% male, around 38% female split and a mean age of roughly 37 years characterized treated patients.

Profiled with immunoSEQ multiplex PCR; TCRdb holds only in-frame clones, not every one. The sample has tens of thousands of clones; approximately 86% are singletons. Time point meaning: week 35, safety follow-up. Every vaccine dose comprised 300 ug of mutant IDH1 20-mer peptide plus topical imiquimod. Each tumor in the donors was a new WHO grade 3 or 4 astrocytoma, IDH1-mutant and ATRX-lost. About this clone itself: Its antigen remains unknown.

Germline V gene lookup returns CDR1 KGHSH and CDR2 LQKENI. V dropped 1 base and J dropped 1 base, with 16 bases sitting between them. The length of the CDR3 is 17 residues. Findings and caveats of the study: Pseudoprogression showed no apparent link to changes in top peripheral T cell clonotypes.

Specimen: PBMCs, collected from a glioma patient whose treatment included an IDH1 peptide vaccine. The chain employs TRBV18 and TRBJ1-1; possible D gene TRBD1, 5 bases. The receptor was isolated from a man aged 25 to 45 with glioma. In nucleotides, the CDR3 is TGTGCCAGCTCACCACGGGGGGACGCTACCCAGAACACTGAAGCTTTCTTT. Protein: CASSPRGDATQNTEAFF.